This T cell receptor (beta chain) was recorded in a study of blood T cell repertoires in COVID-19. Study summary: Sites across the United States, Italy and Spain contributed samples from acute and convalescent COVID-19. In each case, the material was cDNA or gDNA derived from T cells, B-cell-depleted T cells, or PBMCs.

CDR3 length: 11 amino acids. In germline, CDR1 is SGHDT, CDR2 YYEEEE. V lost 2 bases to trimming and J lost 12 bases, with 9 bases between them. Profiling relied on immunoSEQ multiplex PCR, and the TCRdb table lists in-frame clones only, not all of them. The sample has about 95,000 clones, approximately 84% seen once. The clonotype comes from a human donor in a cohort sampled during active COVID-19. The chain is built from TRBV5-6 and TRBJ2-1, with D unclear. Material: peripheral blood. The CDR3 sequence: CASSFSLVQFF. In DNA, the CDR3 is TGTGCCAGCAGCTTCTCCCTCGTGCAGTTCTTC.